This T cell receptor beta chain is from a study of blood T cells in healthy people across ages. For the second PCR, which ran for roughly 7 to 11 cycles, a sample-barcoded 5' primer and a J-beta primer mix were used. TCRdb re-called the 5' RACE reads with MiXCR, one entry per CDR3 protein. Here the sample spans some 1.4 million distinct CDR3 sequences, approximately 40% being singletons. This CDR3 has 14 residues. Per germline, CDR1 SQVTM and CDR2 ANQGSEA. Trimming removed 2 bases at V and 7 bases at J, with 12 bases between. Material: blood. The sequence was collected from a woman under 30 in good health. The chain carries TRBV29-1 and TRBJ1-6; no reliable D call. CDR3 bases: TGCAGCGTTGAAAGTCTCCGGTGGAATTCACCCCTCCACTTT. Its translation is CSVESLRWNSPLHF.